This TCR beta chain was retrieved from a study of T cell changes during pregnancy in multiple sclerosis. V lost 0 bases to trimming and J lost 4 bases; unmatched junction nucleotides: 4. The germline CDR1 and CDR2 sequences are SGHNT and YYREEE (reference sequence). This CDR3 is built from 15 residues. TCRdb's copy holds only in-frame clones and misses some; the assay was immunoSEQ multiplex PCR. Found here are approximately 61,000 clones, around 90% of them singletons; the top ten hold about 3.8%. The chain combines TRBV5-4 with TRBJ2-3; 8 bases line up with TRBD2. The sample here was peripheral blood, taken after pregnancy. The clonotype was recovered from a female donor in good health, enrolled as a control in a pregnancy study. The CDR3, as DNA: TGTGCCAGCAGCTTGGAAGCGGGAGTATCAGATACGCAGTATTTT. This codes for CASSLEAGVSDTQYF.